This TCR beta chain was found in a study of CD8+ T cells in alopecia areata. Extraction and reverse transcription of RNA yielded cDNA as the sequencing template. The repertoire was sequenced with immunoSEQ multiplex PCR; TCRdb's copy has only in-frame clones and lacks some. Among approximately 90,000 clones listed, around 70% were seen once. Treatment of the sample: oral pan-JAK inhibitor, 5-10 mg twice daily. Germline V lookup: CDR1 SNHLY, CDR2 FYNNEI. This CDR3 has 16 residues. The V end lost 0 bases, the J end lost 0 bases, and 12 bases lay between the germline ends. This chain uses TRBV2 with TRBJ2-7; D is unresolved. This clonotype was sampled from a human donor with alopecia areata. Sequenced here: CD8+ T cells sorted from blood, sampled at approximately week 42, from a patient treated with tofacitinib. CDR3 in amino acids: CASSEAARQNSYEQYF. The CDR3 DNA sequence: TGTGCCAGCAGTGAAGCCGCGCGGCAGAACTCCTACGAGCAGTACTTC.